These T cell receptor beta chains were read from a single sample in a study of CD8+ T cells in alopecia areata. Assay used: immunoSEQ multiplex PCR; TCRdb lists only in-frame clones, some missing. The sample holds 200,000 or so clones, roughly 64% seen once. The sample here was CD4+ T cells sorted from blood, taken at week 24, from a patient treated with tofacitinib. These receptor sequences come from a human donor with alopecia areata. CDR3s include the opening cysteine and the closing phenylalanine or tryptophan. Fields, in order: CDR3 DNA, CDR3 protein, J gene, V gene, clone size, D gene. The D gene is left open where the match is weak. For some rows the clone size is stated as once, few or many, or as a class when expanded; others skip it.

cdr3_nt: TGCAGCGCCGGGACAGGGCCGGACACTGAAGCTTTCTTT
cdr3_aa: CSAGTGPDTEAFF
j_call: TRBJ1-1
v_call: TRBV29-1
clone_size: .
d_call: TRBD1

cdr3_nt: TGTGCCAGCAGTTTTAACAGGGGAACCTACAATGAGCAGTTCTTC
cdr3_aa: CASSFNRGTYNEQFF
j_call: TRBJ2-1
v_call: TRBV7-8
clone_size: .
d_call: TRBD1

cdr3_nt: TGCGCCAGCAGCTTCGGGACAGGAGACACTGAAGCTTTCTTT
cdr3_aa: CASSFGTGDTEAFF
j_call: TRBJ1-1
v_call: TRBV5-1
clone_size: .
d_call: TRBD1

cdr3_nt: TGTGCCAGCAGCAATAGCGGGGGGGCGGCAGATACGCAGTATTTT
cdr3_aa: CASSNSGGAADTQYF
j_call: TRBJ2-3
v_call: TRBV4-2
clone_size: .
d_call: TRBD2

cdr3_nt: TGTGCCAGCAGCGACAGGGCTCAGCCCCAGCATTTT
cdr3_aa: CASSDRAQPQHF
j_call: TRBJ1-5
v_call: TRBV7-2
clone_size: .
d_call: TRBD1

cdr3_nt: TGCGCCAGCAGCCTAGGGGTAGCGGGAGGGCCACAAGAGACCCAGTACTTC
cdr3_aa: CASSLGVAGGPQETQYF
j_call: TRBJ2-5
v_call: TRBV4-1
clone_size: .
d_call: TRBD2

cdr3_nt: TGCAGCGCCGAGGTTGGGGAGACCCAGTACTTC
cdr3_aa: CSAEVGETQYF
j_call: TRBJ2-5
v_call: TRBV29-1
clone_size: few
d_call: .

cdr3_nt: TGTGGGACGGGACAGGGAACCCACGAGCAGTACTTC
cdr3_aa: CGTGQGTHEQYF
j_call: TRBJ2-7
v_call: TRBV2
clone_size: few
d_call: TRBD1

cdr3_nt: TGTGCCAGCAGTGAGAGACTAGCGGGGGCCAATTCCTACGAGCAGTACTTC
cdr3_aa: CASSERLAGANSYEQYF
j_call: TRBJ2-7
v_call: TRBV2
clone_size: .
d_call: TRBD2

cdr3_nt: TGTGCCAGCAGCCGGGACACAGGGGGTGTCACCTACAATGAGCAGTTCTTC
cdr3_aa: CASSRDTGGVTYNEQFF
j_call: TRBJ2-1
v_call: TRBV5-6
clone_size: .
d_call: TRBD1

cdr3_nt: TGTGCCAGCAGACCCCGGGAGCCGTACGATACGCAGTATTTT
cdr3_aa: CASRPREPYDTQYF
j_call: TRBJ2-3
v_call: TRBV2
clone_size: few
d_call: .

cdr3_nt: TGTGCCAGCTCACCAACTAGCGTGGGGAGCCAAGAGACCCAGTACTTC
cdr3_aa: CASSPTSVGSQETQYF
j_call: TRBJ2-5
v_call: TRBV18
clone_size: .
d_call: TRBD2

cdr3_nt: TGCAGCGTTGATGGACAGTCGAACTATGGCTACACCTTC
cdr3_aa: CSVDGQSNYGYTF
j_call: TRBJ1-2
v_call: TRBV29-1
clone_size: .
d_call: .

cdr3_nt: TGTGCCAGCAGCTCGAGGGACAGGGACAATTCACCCCTCCACTTT
cdr3_aa: CASSSRDRDNSPLHF
j_call: TRBJ1-6
v_call: TRBV27
clone_size: .
d_call: TRBD1

cdr3_nt: TGTGCCAGCAGTACTAAGGGAGACACTGAAGCTTTCTTT
cdr3_aa: CASSTKGDTEAFF
j_call: TRBJ1-1
v_call: TRBV6-1
clone_size: .
d_call: .

cdr3_nt: TGTGCCTGGAGTCGAAAACCTGAAGAGACCCAGTACTTC
cdr3_aa: CAWSRKPEETQYF
j_call: TRBJ2-5
v_call: TRBV30
clone_size: .
d_call: .

cdr3_nt: TGTGCCAGCAGCTTAGACGACAGGCCTGGAAACACCATATATTTT
cdr3_aa: CASSLDDRPGNTIYF
j_call: TRBJ1-3
v_call: TRBV7-2
clone_size: .
d_call: .

cdr3_nt: TGTGCCAGCAGCTTACACGGTGATAGCGGGGGGGCCTACACAGATACGCAGTATTTT
cdr3_aa: CASSLHGDSGGAYTDTQYF
j_call: TRBJ2-3
v_call: TRBV7-2
clone_size: .
d_call: TRBD2

cdr3_nt: TGTGCCATCAGCGCAAACTCGGAGGGACTTTATGGCTACACCTTC
cdr3_aa: CAISANSEGLYGYTF
j_call: TRBJ1-2
v_call: TRBV10-3
clone_size: .
d_call: .

cdr3_nt: TGTGCCAGCAGTCCGTCGGGGGGAGTTAGCAATCAGCCCCAGCATTTT
cdr3_aa: CASSPSGGVSNQPQHF
j_call: TRBJ1-5
v_call: TRBV27
clone_size: .
d_call: .

cdr3_nt: TGTGCCAGCTCACCCTCTACAGGGTTCGATGGCGAGCAGTACTTC
cdr3_aa: CASSPSTGFDGEQYF
j_call: TRBJ2-7
v_call: TRBV18
clone_size: .
d_call: .

cdr3_nt: TGTGCCAGCAGCGCGGAGGTGCACAATGAGCAGTTCTTC
cdr3_aa: CASSAEVHNEQFF
j_call: TRBJ2-1
v_call: TRBV9
clone_size: once
d_call: .

cdr3_nt: TGCGCCAGCAGCCAAGAGGGGAACACCATATATTTT
cdr3_aa: CASSQEGNTIYF
j_call: TRBJ1-3
v_call: TRBV4-1
clone_size: .
d_call: .

cdr3_nt: TGTGCCAGCTCACCACTGGCAGGGACTACCGGGGAGCTGTTTTTT
cdr3_aa: CASSPLAGTTGELFF
j_call: TRBJ2-2
v_call: TRBV18
clone_size: few
d_call: .

cdr3_nt: TGCAGCGTTGGACACCAGAACACTGAAGCTTTCTTT
cdr3_aa: CSVGHQNTEAFF
j_call: TRBJ1-1
v_call: TRBV29-1
clone_size: .
d_call: .

cdr3_nt: TGTGCCAGCAGCTTCCAGGGGGCATTAGGAGAGACCCAGTACTTC
cdr3_aa: CASSFQGALGETQYF
j_call: TRBJ2-5
v_call: TRBV7-2
clone_size: .
d_call: TRBD1

cdr3_nt: TGTGCCAGCAGCCCGACGGGTGCCTATTCACCCCTCCACTTT
cdr3_aa: CASSPTGAYSPLHF
j_call: TRBJ1-6
v_call: TRBV13
clone_size: .
d_call: .

cdr3_nt: TGTGCCAGCAGCGTAGATGAGATCGGCAGGGGGACAACTGAAGCTTTCTTT
cdr3_aa: CASSVDEIGRGTTEAFF
j_call: TRBJ1-1
v_call: TRBV9
clone_size: .
d_call: TRBD1

cdr3_nt: TGCAGCGTTGAACTAGCGGGAATTGAGCAGTTCTTC
cdr3_aa: CSVELAGIEQFF
j_call: TRBJ2-1
v_call: TRBV29-1
clone_size: .
d_call: TRBD2

cdr3_nt: TGTGCCAGCAGCTTGGCCGGGCCCCGAGGGGCCAACGTCCTGACTTTC
cdr3_aa: CASSLAGPRGANVLTF
j_call: TRBJ2-6
v_call: TRBV5-6
clone_size: few
d_call: .

cdr3_nt: TGTGCCAGCAGCTTGTGGTCAGGGGCTCTGAACTATGGCTACACCTTC
cdr3_aa: CASSLWSGALNYGYTF
j_call: TRBJ1-2
v_call: TRBV5-4
clone_size: .
d_call: .

cdr3_nt: TGTGCCAGCAGCTTAGTTCCGGCGGGGGCTTCACAAGAGACCCAGTACTTC
cdr3_aa: CASSLVPAGASQETQYF
j_call: TRBJ2-5
v_call: TRBV11-2
clone_size: .
d_call: .

cdr3_nt: TGTGCCAGCGCCGGAGACGGGTATAGCAATCAGCCCCAGCATTTT
cdr3_aa: CASAGDGYSNQPQHF
j_call: TRBJ1-5
v_call: TRBV25-1
clone_size: .
d_call: .

cdr3_nt: TGTGCCAGCAGTGTCATCCCTGGGGCCAACGTCCTGACTTTC
cdr3_aa: CASSVIPGANVLTF
j_call: TRBJ2-6
v_call: TRBV2
clone_size: few
d_call: .

cdr3_nt: TGCGCCAGCAGCTTGAACACTGTGAACAATGAGCAGTTCTTC
cdr3_aa: CASSLNTVNNEQFF
j_call: TRBJ2-1
v_call: TRBV5-1
clone_size: few
d_call: .

cdr3_nt: TGTGCCTGGAGTGTAACCTGGGCCACACTCTCTGGGGCCAACGTCCTGACTTTC
cdr3_aa: CAWSVTWATLSGANVLTF
j_call: TRBJ2-6
v_call: TRBV30
clone_size: .
d_call: .

cdr3_nt: TGTGCCAGCAGCGCCTACGAGAGAGATACGCAGTATTTT
cdr3_aa: CASSAYERDTQYF
j_call: TRBJ2-3
v_call: TRBV7-9
clone_size: few
d_call: .

cdr3_nt: TGTGCCAGCAGCGTAAGTTACGGGACCGGGGAGCTGTTTTTT
cdr3_aa: CASSVSYGTGELFF
j_call: TRBJ2-2
v_call: TRBV9
clone_size: few
d_call: .

cdr3_nt: TGTGCCAGCAGCTCCGATGGTTTACCCCTCCACTTT
cdr3_aa: CASSSDGLPLHF
j_call: TRBJ1-6
v_call: TRBV13
clone_size: .
d_call: .

cdr3_nt: TGTGCCAGCAGTGGACAGGGCAACTATGGCTACACCTTC
cdr3_aa: CASSGQGNYGYTF
j_call: TRBJ1-2
v_call: TRBV25-1
clone_size: few
d_call: TRBD1

cdr3_nt: TGTGCCAGCAGCGGCTCCGGGGTGAGCACAGATACGCAGTATTTT
cdr3_aa: CASSGSGVSTDTQYF
j_call: TRBJ2-3
v_call: TRBV9
clone_size: .
d_call: .

cdr3_nt: TGCAGCGTGGGCGCGGGGTACACCGGGGAGCTGTTTTTT
cdr3_aa: CSVGAGYTGELFF
j_call: TRBJ2-2
v_call: TRBV29-1
clone_size: .
d_call: .

cdr3_nt: TGCACAAGCCTCCTTAATGAAAAACTGTTTTTT
cdr3_aa: CTSLLNEKLFF
j_call: TRBJ1-4
v_call: TRBV20-1
clone_size: .
d_call: .

cdr3_nt: TGTGCCAGCAGTTTCTCGGGGAGTGGTGGCTACACCTTC
cdr3_aa: CASSFSGSGGYTF
j_call: TRBJ1-2
v_call: TRBV27
clone_size: .
d_call: .

cdr3_nt: TGTGCCAGTAGTATAGCGGACAGAAGCTACGAGCAGTACTTC
cdr3_aa: CASSIADRSYEQYF
j_call: TRBJ2-7
v_call: TRBV19
clone_size: .
d_call: .

cdr3_nt: TGTGCCTGGACACGGGCGAGAGAGACCCAGTACTTC
cdr3_aa: CAWTRARETQYF
j_call: TRBJ2-5
v_call: TRBV30
clone_size: .
d_call: .

cdr3_nt: TGTGCCAGCAGCTCCGGACAGGGGTCTGGAAACACCATATATTTT
cdr3_aa: CASSSGQGSGNTIYF
j_call: TRBJ1-3
v_call: TRBV9
clone_size: few
d_call: TRBD1

cdr3_nt: TGCAGCGTTGAAGAACAGAAGAACTATGGCTACACCTTC
cdr3_aa: CSVEEQKNYGYTF
j_call: TRBJ1-2
v_call: TRBV29-1
clone_size: few
d_call: .

cdr3_nt: TGCGCCAGCGCGGGACTAGCGGGGGGGCCGAACTCCTACAATGAGCAGTTCTTC
cdr3_aa: CASAGLAGGPNSYNEQFF
j_call: TRBJ2-1
v_call: TRBV5-1
clone_size: .
d_call: TRBD2

cdr3_nt: TGCGCCAGCAGCGGGGACTCCTACACTGAAGCTTTCTTT
cdr3_aa: CASSGDSYTEAFF
j_call: TRBJ1-1
v_call: TRBV5-1
clone_size: .
d_call: .

cdr3_nt: TGTGCCAGCAGTCGACAGGGCGTCCAGCCCCAGCATTTT
cdr3_aa: CASSRQGVQPQHF
j_call: TRBJ1-5
v_call: TRBV27
clone_size: .
d_call: TRBD1

cdr3_nt: TGTGCCAGCAGCGTAAGGTCCACCTACGAGCAGTACTTC
cdr3_aa: CASSVRSTYEQYF
j_call: TRBJ2-7
v_call: TRBV7-2
clone_size: .
d_call: .

cdr3_nt: TGTGCCAGCAGTGAATTTAGCGAGCAGTACTTC
cdr3_aa: CASSEFSEQYF
j_call: TRBJ2-7
v_call: TRBV6-1
clone_size: .
d_call: .

cdr3_nt: TGTGCCAGCTCTGGGAACGGCACAGATACGCAGTATTTT
cdr3_aa: CASSGNGTDTQYF
j_call: TRBJ2-3
v_call: TRBV2
clone_size: .
d_call: .

cdr3_nt: TGTGCCAGCTCACCGGAAGGGTTGGCTGGAAACACCATATATTTT
cdr3_aa: CASSPEGLAGNTIYF
j_call: TRBJ1-3
v_call: TRBV18
clone_size: few
d_call: .